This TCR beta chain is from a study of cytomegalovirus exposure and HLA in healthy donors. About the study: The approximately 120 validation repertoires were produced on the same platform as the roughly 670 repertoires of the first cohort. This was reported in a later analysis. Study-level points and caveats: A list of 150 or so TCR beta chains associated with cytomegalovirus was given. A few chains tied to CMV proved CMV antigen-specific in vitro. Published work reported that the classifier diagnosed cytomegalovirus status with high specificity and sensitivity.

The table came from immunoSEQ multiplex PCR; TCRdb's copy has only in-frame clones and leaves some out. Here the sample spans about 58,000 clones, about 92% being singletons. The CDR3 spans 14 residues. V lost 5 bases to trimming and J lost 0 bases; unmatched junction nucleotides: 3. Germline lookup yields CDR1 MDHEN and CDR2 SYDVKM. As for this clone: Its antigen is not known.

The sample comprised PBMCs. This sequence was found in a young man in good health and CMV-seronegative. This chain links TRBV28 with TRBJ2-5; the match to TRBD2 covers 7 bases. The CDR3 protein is CASSPLADQETQYF. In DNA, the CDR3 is TGTGCCAGCAGTCCGCTAGCGGACCAAGAGACCCAGTACTTC.